One sample yielded the 3 T cell receptor beta chains listed below, sequenced in a study of post-analysis software for immune sequencing data. General observations from the study: TRBV5-6, TRBV5-1 and TRBV20-1 belonged to a set of about 5 TRBV segments that were more frequent in patients than controls.

No cognate antigen is known for these TCRs. Every TCR beta cDNA library bore unique molecular identifiers. TCRdb called the PCR reads again in MiXCR, with one record for every CDR3 protein. The sample lists around 400,000 distinct CDR3 sequences, around 37% seen once, with roughly 13% in the top ten. Material for sequencing was blood. All receptors derive from a girl aged 10-17 years with multiple sclerosis.

This clonotype was seen repeatedly, ten times or more. This chain uses TRBV18 with TRBJ2-1; D is perhaps TRBD1 (5 bases). The CDR3 length is 13 residues. V gave up 3 bases and J gave up 6 bases, with 9 bases separating them. Germline CDR1 KGHSH, CDR2 LQKENI. The CDR3 protein is CASSPQGVNEQFF. The CDR3 DNA reads TGTGCCAGCTCACCGCAAGGGGTCAATGAGCAGTTCTTC.

There are a few counts of this clonotype. The chain is built from TRBV10-3 and TRBJ2-7; weak D call: TRBD2 (5 bases). The ends were cut back, 8 bases at V and 1 base at J, with 15 bases in the middle. CDR1 is ENHRY and CDR2 is SYGVKD in the germline V gene. The CDR3 covers 14 residues. The CDR3 DNA reads TGTGCCATCCGCGACGGGGAGTTATCCTACGAGCAGTACTTC. Its protein product is CAIRDGELSYEQYF.

The sample holds a few counts of this clonotype. The chain couples TRBV6-2 or TRBV6-3 to TRBJ1-2; D gene uncertain. Deletions cut 2 bases from V and 4 bases from J, with 11 bases between. Germline lookup yields CDR1 MNHEY and CDR2 SVGEGT. This CDR3 has 14 residues. CDR3 in DNA: TGTGCCAGCAGTTACGGGCCACTTCCCTATGGCTACACCTTC. Translated: CASSYGPLPYGYTF.